Each of the 22 T cell receptor beta chains below was sequenced from the same sample in a study of Graves' ophthalmopathy and Graves' hyperthyroidism. Amplified material comprised TCR beta CDR3 regions derived from RNA transcripts. An initial RT-PCR round employing HTBI primers preceded a second-round multiplex PCR. A single record per CDR3 protein comes from TCRdb applying MiXCR to the multiplex PCR reads. The sample comprises a few hundred thousand distinct CDR3 sequences, 15% of which are singletons, and 5.5% to 7% rests with the top ten. The sequencing sample was made of peripheral blood. These receptors originate from a woman in her late teens or twenties with stable Graves' hyperthyroidism.

This clonotype was recorded a few times. This sequence may be a read error, since a much larger clone differs from it by one base. This chain uses TRBV19 with TRBJ1-1; D may be TRBD1 (6 bases). CDR1 and CDR2 (germline): LNHDA, SQIVND (reference sequence). V shed 8 bases and J shed 4 bases, with 17 bases lying between them. This CDR3 comprises 14 residues. CDR3 coding DNA: TGTGCCAGTGGGGTGCAGGGGCCTGCCACTGAAGCTTTCTTT. Its translation: CASGVQGPATEAFF.

This clonotype was observed many times. This chain joins TRBV29-1 and TRBJ2-7; the D call may be TRBD1 or TRBD2 (5 bases each). Looked up from germline, CDR1 is SQVTM and CDR2 is ANQGSEA. The CDR3 loop spans 13 amino acids. Trimming removed 3 bases from V and 4 bases from J, with 13 bases in between. The CDR3 bases are TGCAGCGTTGATGGGGGAGAGGAGTACGAGCAGTACTTC. Amino acid sequence: CSVDGGEEYEQYF.

This clonotype was picked up many times. CDR3 in amino acids: CASRPTGTYEQYF. The CDR3 coding sequence is TGTGCCAGCAGGCCGACAGGGACCTACGAGCAGTACTTC. The chain has TRBV12-3 or TRBV12-4 and TRBJ2-7; TRBD1 agrees at 7 bases. CDR3 size: 13 residues. With V trimmed by 6 bases and J by 2 bases, 4 bases remained unmatched.

This clonotype occurred many times. This chain connects TRBV6-5 to TRBJ2-7; TRBD1 agrees at 12 bases. CDR1 is MNHEY, CDR2 SVGAGI, per germline. J lost 5 bases, V lost 5 bases, and 7 bases had no gene match. The length of the CDR3 is 15 residues. The chain's CDR3 is CASSHGGTGGDEQYF. The CDR3 bases are TGTGCCAGCAGTCACGGGGGGACAGGGGGCGACGAGCAGTACTTC.

This clonotype was detected ten times or more. V gene TRBV12-3 or TRBV12-4 combines with J gene TRBJ2-2; weak D call: TRBD2 (5 bases). The CDR3 is 14 residues long. Trimming stripped 6 bases from V and 5 bases from J, with 13 bases between. The CDR3 protein is CASSPPRDTGELFF. The CDR3 coding sequence is TGTGCCAGCAGCCCACCACGGGATACCGGGGAGCTGTTTTTT.

This clonotype has ten or more counts. The chain joins TRBV15 to TRBJ2-4; 8 positions match TRBD1. This CDR3 comprises 16 residues. The V segment lost 1 base and the J segment 9 bases; nucleotides outside the gene matches: 11. Germline V gene data show CDR1 as LNHNV and CDR2 as YYDKDF (reference sequence). CDR3: CATSRVGQESGGIQYF. The DNA for the CDR3 is TGTGCCACCAGCAGAGTGGGACAGGAGTCCGGGGGCATTCAGTACTTC.

The J gene is TRBJ2-3, the V gene TRBV4-1; TRBD2 aligns across 9 bases. V lost 0 bases to trimming and J lost 8 bases; unmatched junction nucleotides: 12. The CDR3 sequence is 17 residues long. CDR1 is MGHRA and CDR2 is YSYEKL in the germline V gene. CDR3 sequence (DNA): TGCGCCAGCAGCCAAGATAGTTTTGCGGGGGGGCTGGGTACGCAGTATTTT. Its protein product is CASSQDSFAGGLGTQYF.

The chain combines TRBV3-1 with TRBJ1-1; D might be TRBD1 (5 bases). The CDR3 is 13 residues long. The V gene lost 3 bases and the J gene lost 8 bases, with 13 bases spanning the gap. The germline V gene encodes CDR1 LGHDT and CDR2 YNNKEL (reference sequence). DNA of the CDR3: TGTGCCAGCAGCCATGCGGGACCCGGGGAAGCTTTCTTT. Translating gives CASSHAGPGEAFF.

This clonotype came up many times. This chain joins TRBV6-2 or TRBV6-3 and TRBJ2-7; no definite D call. V shed 6 bases and J shed 0 bases, with 18 bases lying between them. This CDR3 spans 16 amino acids. Germline V gene data show CDR1 as MNHEY and CDR2 as SVGEGT. Written as DNA, the CDR3 is TGTGCCAGCAGGCTATCGGCGGATCCGTACTCCTACGAGCAGTACTTC. Its translation is CASRLSADPYSYEQYF.

This chain connects TRBV14 to TRBJ2-7, with D unclear. Per the germline V gene, CDR1 is SGHDN and CDR2 is FVKESK. Trimming took 0 bases from V and 2 from J, leaving 5 bases between them. There are 13 residues in the CDR3. Here the CDR3 reads CASSQDVAYEQYF. CDR3 coding DNA: TGTGCCAGCAGCCAAGATGTGGCCTACGAGCAGTACTTC.

This clonotype was picked up many times. CDR3 residues: CASNTGGNTEAFF. The DNA for the CDR3 is TGTGCCAGCAACACAGGGGGCAATACTGAAGCTTTCTTT. J is TRBJ1-1 and V is TRBV12-3 or TRBV12-4; the match to TRBD1 covers 9 bases. The CDR3 has 13 residues. After removal of 7 bases from V and 5 bases from J, the junction contained 5 bases not matched to a gene.

As for this clonotype: Likely a read error: the CDR3 ends without its conserved phenylalanine or tryptophan. The chain links TRBV6-1 to TRBJ2-7; no firm D call. Trimming removed 9 bases at V and 6 bases at J, with 15 bases between. Looked up from germline, CDR1 is MNHNS and CDR2 is SASEGT. This CDR3 has 12 residues. In DNA form, the CDR3 reads TGTGCCAGTAGGGCCCGGACGGTCGAGCAGTACTAC. Its protein is CASRARTVEQYY.

This clonotype was picked up many times. The chain links TRBV27 to TRBJ2-7, with 8 nucleotides matching TRBD1. Trimming at V came to 0 bases and at J to 9 bases, leaving 13 bases not matched to a gene. The CDR3 totals 16 residues. Germline V gene data show CDR1 as MNHEY and CDR2 as SMNVEV (reference sequence). The CDR3 sequence is CASSLSDPGTGWGQYF. CDR3 bases: TGTGCCAGCAGTTTATCGGACCCCGGGACAGGCTGGGGGCAGTACTTC.

Many counts were recorded for this clonotype. The V call is TRBV19, the J call TRBJ1-2, with D unresolved. The germline gives CDR1 LNHDA, CDR2 SQIVND (reference sequence). V lost 4 bases and J lost 3, with 9 bases in between. The CDR3 sequence is 13 residues long. CDR3 region: CASSTTRDYGYTF. CDR3 sequence (DNA): TGTGCCAGTAGTACCACCCGGGACTATGGCTACACCTTC.

The chain links TRBV3-1 to TRBJ2-5, with unresolved D. Per germline, CDR1 LGHDT and CDR2 YNNKEL (reference sequence). There are 16 residues in the CDR3. V was clipped by 0 bases and J by 5 bases, with 16 bases between them. CDR3 sequence (DNA): TGTGCCAGCAGCCAAGATCTGGACCACGCGCGGGAGACCCAGTACTTC. Protein sequence: CASSQDLDHARETQYF.

This clonotype was found many times. The V gene is TRBV12-3 or TRBV12-4, the J gene TRBJ2-7; tentatively, D is TRBD1 or TRBD2 (5 bases each). Trimming shortened V by 6 bases and J by 3 bases, and 18 bases separated the two germline ends. This CDR3 region has 15 residues. CDR3: CASRLSGTRGYEQYF. Here the CDR3 DNA reads TGTGCCAGCAGACTCTCCGGGACGAGGGGCTACGAGCAGTACTTC.

This clonotype was seen ten or more times. This chain connects TRBV7-9 to TRBJ1-1; 7 nucleotides agree with TRBD1. The length of the CDR3 is 15 residues. J was trimmed by 7 bases and V by 5 bases; bases with no gene match: 13. Per the germline V gene, CDR1 is SEHNR and CDR2 is FQNEAQ (reference sequence). This CDR3 reads CASSPRTGQIIEAFF. The CDR3 DNA reads as TGTGCCAGCAGCCCAAGGACAGGCCAGATTATTGAAGCTTTCTTT.

A note on this clonotype: A read error is possible here, since a much larger clone lies one base away. This rearrangement joins TRBV20-1 to TRBJ1-2; TRBD1 might be the D (5 bases). Germline loops: CDR1 DFQATT, CDR2 SNEGSKA (reference sequence). The CDR3 extends over 12 amino acids. The CDR3 bases are TGCAGTGCTGGGACTGAGGGGTATGGCTTCACCTTC. This sequence encodes CSAGTEGYGFTF.

The sample holds a few counts of this clonotype. V gene TRBV6-1 combines with J gene TRBJ1-1; TRBD1 matches 8 bases. Germline CDR1 is MNHNS and CDR2 is SASEGT. The CDR3 has 12 amino acids. After removal of 7 bases from V and 11 bases from J, the junction contained 9 bases not matched to a gene. CDR3 in amino acids: CASTLNRGTAFF. The CDR3 nucleotides are TGTGCCAGCACCCTGAACAGGGGGACGGCTTTCTTT.

J is TRBJ2-7 and V is TRBV7-8; D possibly uses TRBD1 or TRBD2 (5 bases each). The V end was cut by 2 bases, the J end by 6 bases, with 17 bases between. The CDR3 has 15 amino acids. CDR1 is SGHVS, CDR2 FQNEAQ, per germline. This chain's CDR3 is CASSLRGPSLGEQYF. The CDR3 coding sequence is TGTGCCAGCAGCTTAAGGGGACCTTCCTTGGGCGAGCAGTACTTC.

This clonotype was detected many times. The V call is TRBV12-3 or TRBV12-4, the J call TRBJ2-5, with TRBD2 identical over 9 bases. Trimming cost V 1 base and J 2 bases; bases outside gene matches: 2. There are 15 residues in the CDR3. CDR3 sequence (DNA): TGTGCCAGCAGTTTAGGCGGGGGGGCACAAGAGACCCAGTACTTC. It encodes CASSLGGGAQETQYF.

This clonotype was recorded at least ten times. CDR3 sequence: CASSLDDPRIDTIYF. CDR3 DNA sequence: TGTGCCAGCAGCCTGGACGACCCTCGGATAGACACCATATATTTT. The chain recombines TRBV7-9 with TRBJ1-3; unclear D gene. The germline V and J ends were trimmed by 5 bases and 8 bases, with 19 bases remaining between them. The germline V gene has CDR1 SEHNR and CDR2 FQNEAQ (reference sequence). The CDR3 runs to 15 residues.